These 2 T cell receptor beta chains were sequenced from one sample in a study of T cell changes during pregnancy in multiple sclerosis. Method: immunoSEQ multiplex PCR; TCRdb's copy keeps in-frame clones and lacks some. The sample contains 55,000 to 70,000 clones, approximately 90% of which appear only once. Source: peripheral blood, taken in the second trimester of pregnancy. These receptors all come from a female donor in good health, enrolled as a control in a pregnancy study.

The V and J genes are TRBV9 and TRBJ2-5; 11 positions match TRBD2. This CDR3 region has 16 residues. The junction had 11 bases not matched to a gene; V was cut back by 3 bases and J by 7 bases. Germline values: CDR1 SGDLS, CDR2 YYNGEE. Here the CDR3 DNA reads TGTGCCAGCAGCGACGGGACTAGCGGAGCCGGGGGGACCCAGTACTTC. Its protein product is CASSDGTSGAGGTQYF.

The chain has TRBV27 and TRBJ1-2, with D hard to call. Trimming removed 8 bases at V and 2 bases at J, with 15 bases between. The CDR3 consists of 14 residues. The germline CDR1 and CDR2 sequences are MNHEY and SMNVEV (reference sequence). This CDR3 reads CASRRTGRNYGYTF. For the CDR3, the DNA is TGTGCCAGCCGCCGGACCGGGAGGAACTATGGCTACACCTTC.